The T cell receptor beta chain under discussion was sequenced for a study of regulatory T cells in long-lasting Graves disease. At the level of the study: Prior antithyroid drug treatment in newly diagnosed Graves' patients lasted under 3 months.

General study results and limits: Persistent Graves' patients showed less TCR diversity than newly diagnosed patients showed.

Time point denoted: newly diagnosed GD, antithyroid drugs for less than 3 months. RNA from PBMCs was the source of the TCR library. EDTA tubes were used for drawing nine milliliters of peripheral blood. The CDR3 length is 18 residues. Trimming took 5 bases from V and 0 from J, leaving 21 bases between them. Germline CDR1 is MDHEN and CDR2 is SYDVKM. Arm-PCR of CDR3 regions with iRepertoire HTBI primers generated TCR beta libraries. From the multiplex PCR reads, TCRdb called clonotypes with MiXCR, one entry per CDR3 protein. The data contain 300,000 to 400,000 distinct CDR3 sequences, 15% of them seen just once; the ten biggest clones take up 20% to 25%. Many counts were recorded for this clonotype. Its specificity is unknown.

The sample in question was peripheral blood mononuclear cells (PBMCs), obtained at new diagnosis, from a patient treated with antithyroid drugs. This clonotype was obtained from a female donor with Graves disease. This chain links TRBV28 with TRBJ2-3; possible D gene TRBD2, 5 bases. The CDR3 region is CASSPDARTVTSTDTQYF. CDR3 nucleotide sequence: TGTGCCAGCAGTCCCGATGCCCGGACTGTCACTAGCACAGATACGCAGTATTTT.